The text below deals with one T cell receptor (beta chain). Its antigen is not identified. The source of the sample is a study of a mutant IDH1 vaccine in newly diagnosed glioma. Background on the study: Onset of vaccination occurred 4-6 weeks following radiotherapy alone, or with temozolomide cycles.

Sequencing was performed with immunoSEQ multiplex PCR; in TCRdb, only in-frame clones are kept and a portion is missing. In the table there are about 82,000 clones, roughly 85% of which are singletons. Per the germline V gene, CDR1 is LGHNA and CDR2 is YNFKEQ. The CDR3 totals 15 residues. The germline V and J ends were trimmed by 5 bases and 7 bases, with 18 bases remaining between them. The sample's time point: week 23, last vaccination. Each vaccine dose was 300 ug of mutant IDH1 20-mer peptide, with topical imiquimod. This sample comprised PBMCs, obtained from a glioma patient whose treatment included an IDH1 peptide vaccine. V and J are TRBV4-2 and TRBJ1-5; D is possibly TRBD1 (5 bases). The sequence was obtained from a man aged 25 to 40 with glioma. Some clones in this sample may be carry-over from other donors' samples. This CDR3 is CASSEALGGVQPQHF. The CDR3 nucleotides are TGTGCCAGCAGCGAGGCCCTTGGGGGGGTGCAGCCCCAGCATTTT.